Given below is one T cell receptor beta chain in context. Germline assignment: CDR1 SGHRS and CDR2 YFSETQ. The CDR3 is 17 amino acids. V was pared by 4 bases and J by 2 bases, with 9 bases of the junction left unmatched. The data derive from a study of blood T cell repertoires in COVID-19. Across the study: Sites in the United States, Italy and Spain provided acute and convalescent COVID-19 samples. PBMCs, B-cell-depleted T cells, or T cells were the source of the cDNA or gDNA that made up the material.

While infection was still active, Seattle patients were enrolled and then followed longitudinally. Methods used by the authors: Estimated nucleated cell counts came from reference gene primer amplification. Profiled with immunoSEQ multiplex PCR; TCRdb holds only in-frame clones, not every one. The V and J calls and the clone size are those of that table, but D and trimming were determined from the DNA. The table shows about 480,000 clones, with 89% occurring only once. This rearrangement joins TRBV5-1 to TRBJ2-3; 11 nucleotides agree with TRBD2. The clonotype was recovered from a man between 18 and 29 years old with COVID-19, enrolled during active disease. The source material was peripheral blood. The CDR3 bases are TGCGCCAGCAGCGGGGAATCTAGCGGGGGGTTCACAGATACGCAGTATTTT. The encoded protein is CASSGESSGGFTDTQYF.